The 30 T cell receptor beta chains listed next were all sequenced from one sample in a study of T cell responses to AZD1222 COVID-19 vaccine (dated by TCRdb to the early 2020s). This specimen's time point label, interpreted: about 28 days (+/-7) after the second vaccine dose. The method was the immunoSEQ multiplex PCR assay. In its TCRdb copy, this immuneACCESS table keeps in-frame sequences only and misses some clones. Where compared with another copy, unresolved V genes explain less than half of these, and the others have no known cause. The sample table records about 81,000 clones; about 91% of these occur just once. Together, the top ten hold more than 7.5% of the sample. The specimen was peripheral blood, collected 28 days after the second AZD1222 dose. The receptors shown here come from an adult who received the AZD1222 COVID-19 vaccine.

V and J are TRBV30 and TRBJ1-6; 9 positions match TRBD1. The CDR3 consists of 13 residues. The germline V gene encodes CDR1 GTSNPN and CDR2 SVGIG (reference sequence). V was clipped by 8 bases and J by 5 bases; unmatched bases: 4. As DNA, the CDR3 is TGTGCCAGAGGACAGGGGAATAATTCACCCCTCCACTTT. Its protein is CARGQGNNSPLHF.

J is TRBJ2-7 and V is TRBV7-2, with TRBD2 as a possible D gene (6 bases). This CDR3 is 15 amino acids long. CDR1 and CDR2 from the germline V gene are SGHTA and FQGNSA. The V and J ends lost 5 bases and 6 bases respectively, with 20 bases between them. Written as DNA, the CDR3 is TGTGCCAGCAGCCCCCCCGGAGGGCCTGTGGTCGAGCAGTACTTC. This translates into CASSPPGGPVVEQYF.

The chain joins TRBV4-1 to TRBJ2-7; 11 nucleotides line up with TRBD2. The CDR3 runs to 18 residues. V was pared by 5 bases and J by 0 bases, with 12 bases of the junction left unmatched. Per the germline V gene, CDR1 is MGHRA and CDR2 is YSYEKL. CDR3 bases: TGCGCCAGCAGCGAATCCGCGGGACTAGCGGCAAGCTCCTACGAGCAGTACTTC. Encoded protein: CASSESAGLAASSYEQYF.

V and J are TRBV5-8 and TRBJ2-7, with D possibly being TRBD2 (5 bases). Germline CDR1 reads SGHTS; CDR2 reads YDEGEE. The ends were cut back, 4 bases at V and 5 bases at J, with 16 bases in the middle. CDR3 length: 14 residues. Here the CDR3 reads CASSQDYSVDEQYF. The DNA for the CDR3 is TGTGCCAGCAGCCAAGACTATTCCGTCGACGAGCAGTACTTC.

The gene calls are TRBV7-2 and TRBJ2-2; D is undetermined. Germline lookup yields CDR1 SGHTA and CDR2 FQGNSA. The CDR3 length is 11 residues. The V end was cut by 5 bases, the J end by 9 bases, with 7 bases between. The CDR3 reads CASSRTRELFF. For the CDR3, the DNA is TGTGCCAGCAGCCGTACACGGGAGCTGTTTTTT.

The CDR3 reads CASSLGGRQYF. The CDR3 DNA follows: TGTGCCAGCAGTCTCGGGGGTCGGCAGTACTTC. The rearrangement links TRBV12-3 or TRBV12-4 to TRBJ2-7, with a possible D match to TRBD2 (6 bases). The CDR3 is 11 amino acids. Trimming cost V 5 bases and J 9 bases, with 11 bases left between them.

The V and J genes are TRBV2 and TRBJ2-7; TRBD1 aligns across 8 bases. The CDR3 totals 14 residues. The V and J ends lost 8 bases and 2 bases, in that order; junction bases with no gene match: 8. Germline V gives CDR1 SNHLY, CDR2 FYNNEI. CDR3 residues: CASEGRDRPYEQYF. CDR3 nucleotides: TGTGCCAGCGAGGGCCGGGACAGGCCCTACGAGCAGTACTTC.

The V call is TRBV10-3, the J call TRBJ1-2; 8 bases align to TRBD1. The CDR3 is 15 residues long. V shed 3 bases, J shed 2 bases, and the junction held 5 bases outside the gene matches. Germline V gives CDR1 ENHRY, CDR2 SYGVKD. As DNA, the CDR3 is TGTGCCATCAGTGACTCCGGGACAGGAAACTATGGCTACACCTTC. Encoded protein: CAISDSGTGNYGYTF.

The chain links TRBV7-6 to TRBJ2-1; a possible D gene is TRBD2 (6 bases). The CDR3 loop spans 14 amino acids. V lost 4 bases and J lost 7, with 14 bases in between. The germline gives CDR1 SGHVS, CDR2 FNYEAQ. The DNA for the CDR3 is TGTGCCAGCAGCTCATGGGAGGCGGATAATGAGCAGTTCTTC. Its protein is CASSSWEADNEQFF. Drawing the rest from reference TRBV7-6 and TRBJ2-1, the complete variable domain is GAGVSQSPRYKVTKRGQDVALRCDPISGHVSLYWYRQALGQGPEFLTYFNYEAQQDKSGLPNDRFSAERPEGSISTLTIQRTEQRDSAMYRCASSSWEADNEQFFGPGTRLTVL.

Here the CDR3 reads CASSLGGGPNEKLFF. The CDR3 DNA follows: TGTGCCAGCAGCTTAGGAGGGGGACCGAATGAAAAACTGTTTTTT. The genes are TRBV7-6 and TRBJ1-4, with D perhaps TRBD1 (6 bases). Germline V CDR1 and CDR2: SGHVS, FNYEAQ. Trimming took 1 base from V and 5 from J, leaving 11 bases between them. This CDR3 comprises 15 residues.

V is TRBV21-1 and J is TRBJ2-7; the D call of TRBD1 is as the table states it, not checked on the DNA. TRBV21-1 is a known pseudogene. The CDR3 has 15 amino acids. The chain's CDR3 is CASSTGQGGPYEQYF. CDR3 in DNA: TGTGCCAGCAGCACCGGACAGGGGGGACCCTACGAGCAGTACTTC.

This chain links TRBV6-4 with TRBJ2-1; TRBD2 agrees at 7 bases. The CDR3 extends over 13 amino acids. CDR1 and CDR2 from the germline V gene are MRHNA and SNTAGT. V was pared by 6 bases and J by 7 bases, with 6 bases of the junction left unmatched. The CDR3 sequence is CASRMGGKNEQFF. CDR3 nucleotide sequence: TGTGCCAGCAGGATGGGGGGGAAGAATGAGCAGTTCTTC.

The chain employs TRBV6-5 and TRBJ1-5; 9 bases line up with TRBD1. V was pared by 5 bases and J by 4 bases, with 6 bases of the junction left unmatched. In germline, CDR1 is MNHEY, CDR2 SVGAGI. The CDR3 spans 15 residues. The CDR3 region is CASSTDRGWNQPQHF. CDR3 bases: TGTGCCAGCAGTACGGACAGGGGATGGAATCAGCCCCAGCATTTT.

The chain combines TRBV27 with TRBJ2-7; no definite D call. Trimming shortened V by 6 bases and J by 0 bases, and 18 bases separated the two germline ends. Looked up from germline, CDR1 is MNHEY and CDR2 is SMNVEV (reference sequence). There are 16 residues in the CDR3. The CDR3 DNA is TGTGCCAGCAGCAGGCATCATGGCGGAAGCTCCTACGAGCAGTACTTC. It codes for CASSRHHGGSSYEQYF.

This chain connects TRBV11-3 to TRBJ2-5; no clear D. Germline-derived CDR1 and CDR2 are SGHNT and YENEEA. Trimming took 2 bases from V and 0 from J, leaving 16 bases between them. The CDR3 runs 17 residues. Here the CDR3 DNA reads TGTGCCAGCAGCTTAAGTGCCGGTACCCCGAACCAAGAGACCCAGTACTTC. Protein: CASSLSAGTPNQETQYF.

This chain connects TRBV9 to TRBJ2-1; no clear D gene. CDR3 length: 13 amino acids. The germline V gene has CDR1 SGDLS and CDR2 YYNGEE. V lost 0 bases to trimming and J lost 4 bases, with 5 bases between them. The CDR3 DNA reads TGTGCCAGCAGCGTAGATCTGTACAATGAGCAGTTCTTC. Protein: CASSVDLYNEQFF.

V and J are TRBV5-1 and TRBJ2-2; maybe TRBD2 (6 bases). The length of the CDR3 is 14 residues. The ends were cut back, 7 bases at V and 2 bases at J, with 12 bases in the middle. Germline V gene data show CDR1 as SGHRS and CDR2 as YFSETQ. The CDR3 sequence: CASHRDSNTGELFF. CDR3 bases: TGCGCCAGCCACCGGGACTCTAACACCGGGGAGCTGTTTTTT. Filled out from reference TRBV5-1 and TRBJ2-2, the complete variable domain reads KAGVTQTPRYLIKTRGQQVTLSCSPISGHRSVSWYQQTPGQGLQFLFEYFSETQRNKGNFPGRFSGRQFSNSRSEMNVSTLELGDSALYLCASHRDSNTGELFFGEGSRLTVL.

The chain recombines TRBV7-3 with TRBJ2-5, with TRBD2 matching 16 bases. CDR3 length: 17 residues. The germline V gene has CDR1 SGHTA and CDR2 FQGTGA. J gave up 5 bases and V 0 bases, and 3 bases lay outside the gene matches. The CDR3 region is CASSLTPGLAGGETQYF. In DNA, the CDR3 is TGTGCCAGCAGCTTAACCCCGGGACTAGCGGGAGGGGAGACCCAGTACTTC.

The chain recombines TRBV10-3 with TRBJ2-1, with D unclear. Trimming took 4 bases from V and 6 from J, leaving 7 bases between them. The CDR3 totals 12 residues. Germline V gene sequence: CDR1 ENHRY, CDR2 SYGVKD. This CDR3 is CAISVALNEQFF. DNA of the CDR3: TGTGCCATCAGTGTAGCCCTCAATGAGCAGTTCTTC.

The chain couples TRBV28 to TRBJ1-2; D gene uncertain. The CDR3 covers 11 residues. Germline CDR1 reads MDHEN; CDR2 reads SYDVKM. V dropped 5 bases and J dropped 5 bases, with 6 bases sitting between them. The CDR3 reads CASSLEYGYTF. The CDR3 DNA sequence: TGTGCCAGCAGTCTAGAATATGGCTACACCTTC.

The chain carries TRBV11-3 and TRBJ2-7; possibly TRBD2 for D (6 bases). This CDR3 is built from 15 residues. CDR1 is SGHNT and CDR2 is YENEEA in the germline V gene. Trimming shortened V by 5 bases and J by 3 bases, and 17 bases separated the two germline ends. The CDR3 spells CASSGGAGPNYEQYF. The DNA of the CDR3 is TGTGCCAGCAGCGGAGGGGCAGGGCCAAACTACGAGCAGTACTTC.

CDR3 amino acids: CASSPGLAGYTGELFF. The CDR3, as DNA: TGTGCCAGCAGTCCCGGACTAGCGGGATATACCGGGGAGCTGTTTTTT. The rearrangement uses TRBV7-2 and TRBJ2-2, with 12 bases aligning to TRBD2. CDR1 is SGHTA, CDR2 FQGNSA, per germline. CDR3 length equals 16 residues. V lost 6 bases to trimming and J lost 5 bases; unmatched junction nucleotides: 7.

This clone occurred once. CDR3 sequence reads: CARSSDRGDEQYF. As DNA, the CDR3 is TGTGCCAGAAGCTCCGACAGGGGCGACGAGCAGTACTTC. The chain carries TRBV5-3 and TRBJ2-7; 8 bases fit TRBD1. TRBV5-3 is placed among ORFs of uncertain function. V gave up 3 bases and J gave up 5 bases; unmatched junction bases: 4. This CDR3 is built from 13 residues.

This clone came up once. The J gene is TRBJ2-2, the V gene TRBV3-1 (or the pseudogene TRBV3-2); D is ambiguous. Looked up from germline, CDR1 is LGHDT and CDR2 is YNNKEL (reference sequence). With 11 bases removed from V and 5 bases from J, the gap between germline ends came to 9 bases. The CDR3 sequence is 11 residues long. CDR3 sequence: CAVQSTGELFF. CDR3 sequence (DNA): TGTGCCGTTCAGTCTACCGGGGAGCTGTTTTTT.

The chain employs TRBV7-9 and TRBJ1-3; D remains unclear. The V and J ends lost 10 bases and 0 bases respectively, with 10 bases between them. The length of the CDR3 is 13 residues. Germline V gene sequence: CDR1 SEHNR, CDR2 FQNEAQ (reference sequence). CDR3 sequence: CAKQGSSGNTIYF. The CDR3 DNA reads as TGTGCCAAACAAGGGTCCTCTGGAAACACCATATATTTT.

The chain couples TRBV5-1 to TRBJ1-2; the match to TRBD1 covers 9 bases. CDR1 is SGHRS and CDR2 is YFSETQ in the germline V gene. The CDR3 spans 15 residues. The trim removed 5 bases at V and 2 bases at J, leaving 7 bases unmatched. CDR3 nucleotide sequence: TGCGCCAGCAGTCATGGACAGGGGACCAACTATGGCTACACCTTC. Its protein product is CASSHGQGTNYGYTF.

The chain has TRBV5-5 and TRBJ2-3; D ambiguous. Germline CDR1 and CDR2: SGHKS and YYEKEE (reference sequence). The CDR3 covers 16 residues. V dropped 1 base and J dropped 1 base, with 13 bases sitting between them. The DNA for the CDR3 is TGTGCCAGCAGCTTGATGTCAGGTGGTGGCACAGATACGCAGTATTTT. It encodes CASSLMSGGGTDTQYF.

This rearrangement joins TRBV28 to TRBJ1-5; 7 nucleotides match TRBD1. Trimming cost V 3 bases and J 6 bases; bases outside gene matches: 11. Germline CDR1 reads MDHEN; CDR2 reads SYDVKM. The CDR3 has 16 amino acids. The CDR3 region is CASSFGQVGFGQPQHF. The CDR3 DNA reads TGTGCCAGCAGTTTTGGACAGGTGGGGTTCGGTCAGCCCCAGCATTTT.

J is TRBJ1-3 and V is TRBV28; possible D gene TRBD1, 6 bases. This CDR3 comprises 15 residues. CDR1 and CDR2 (germline): MDHEN, SYDVKM. The V end lost 8 bases, the J end lost 4 bases, and 18 bases lay between the germline ends. The CDR3 bases are TGTGCCAGCCAACAGGGCGGGGGTCCCGGAAACACCATATATTTT. Translating gives CASQQGGGPGNTIYF.

The chain has TRBV11-2 and TRBJ1-2; tentatively, D is TRBD1 (6 bases). The V and J ends lost 5 bases and 2 bases respectively, with 9 bases between them. Germline CDR1 and CDR2: SGHAT and FQNNGV. The CDR3 runs 13 residues. CDR3 sequence reads: CASSQGQNYGYTF. The CDR3 DNA follows: TGTGCCAGCAGCCAAGGACAGAACTATGGCTACACCTTC.